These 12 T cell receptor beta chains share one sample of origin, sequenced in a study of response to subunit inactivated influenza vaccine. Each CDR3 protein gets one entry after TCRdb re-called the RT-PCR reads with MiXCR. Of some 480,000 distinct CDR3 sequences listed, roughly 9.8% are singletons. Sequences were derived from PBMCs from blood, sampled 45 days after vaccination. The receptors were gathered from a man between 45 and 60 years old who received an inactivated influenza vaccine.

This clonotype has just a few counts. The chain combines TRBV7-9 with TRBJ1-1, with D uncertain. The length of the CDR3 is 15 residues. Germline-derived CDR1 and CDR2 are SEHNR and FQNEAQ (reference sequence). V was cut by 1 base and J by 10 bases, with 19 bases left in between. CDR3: CASSLGGVKQVVAFF. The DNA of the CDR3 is TGTGCCAGCAGCTTAGGGGGAGTAAAGCAGGTCGTAGCTTTCTTT.

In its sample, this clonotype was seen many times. The CDR3: CSAEGLAGRDGELFF. The CDR3, as DNA: TGCAGCGCCGAGGGACTAGCGGGCAGGGACGGGGAGCTGTTTTTT. The V call is TRBV29-1, the J call TRBJ2-2, with 12 nucleotides matching TRBD2. V was pared by 7 bases and J by 7 bases, with 10 bases of the junction left unmatched. Germline-derived CDR1 and CDR2 are SQVTM and ANQGSEA. The CDR3 has 15 residues.

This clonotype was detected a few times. As DNA, the CDR3 is TGCGCCAGCAGCCAAGACTACTGGACTGACGCCTACAATGAGCAGTTCTTC. It encodes CASSQDYWTDAYNEQFF. The chain has TRBV4-3 and TRBJ2-1, with a possible D match to TRBD2 (5 bases). V lost 0 bases, J lost 2 bases, and 14 bases lay in between. The CDR3 length is 17 residues. From germline, CDR1 is LGHNA and CDR2 YSLEER.

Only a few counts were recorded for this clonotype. CDR3 residues: CATSREAGTEHEQFF. The DNA for the CDR3 is TGTGCCACCAGCAGAGAAGCGGGGACGGAGCATGAGCAGTTCTTC. This sequence joins TRBV15 and TRBJ2-1; 7 bases map to TRBD2. V was clipped by 0 bases and J by 8 bases; unmatched bases: 7. CDR1 and CDR2 (germline): LNHNV, YYDKDF (reference sequence). This CDR3 has 15 amino acids.

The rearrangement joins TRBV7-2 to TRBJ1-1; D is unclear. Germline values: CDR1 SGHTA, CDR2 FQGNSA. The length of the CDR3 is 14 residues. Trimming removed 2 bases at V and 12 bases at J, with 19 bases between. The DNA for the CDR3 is TGTGCCAGCAGCTTAAAGGCCCCCCCCGGCATAACTTTCTTT. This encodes CASSLKAPPGITFF.

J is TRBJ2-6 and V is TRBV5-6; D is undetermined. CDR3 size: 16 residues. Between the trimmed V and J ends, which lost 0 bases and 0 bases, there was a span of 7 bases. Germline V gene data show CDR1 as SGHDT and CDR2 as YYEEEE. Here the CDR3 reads CASSLGSNSGANVLTF. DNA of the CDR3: TGTGCCAGCAGCTTGGGGTCCAACTCTGGGGCCAACGTCCTGACTTTC.

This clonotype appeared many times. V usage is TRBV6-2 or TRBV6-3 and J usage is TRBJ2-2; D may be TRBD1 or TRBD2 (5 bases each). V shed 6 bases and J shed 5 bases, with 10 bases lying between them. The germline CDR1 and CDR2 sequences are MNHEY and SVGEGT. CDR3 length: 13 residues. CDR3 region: CASSRGRTGELFF. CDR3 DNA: TGTGCCAGCAGCCGGGGACGGACCGGGGAGCTGTTTTTT.

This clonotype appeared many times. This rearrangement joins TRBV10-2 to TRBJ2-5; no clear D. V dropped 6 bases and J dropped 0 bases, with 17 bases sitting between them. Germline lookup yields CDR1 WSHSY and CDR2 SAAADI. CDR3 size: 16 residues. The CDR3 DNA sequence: TGCGCCAGCAGGGACCCTCTCGCTGGGGACCAAGAGACCCAGTACTTC. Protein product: CASRDPLAGDQETQYF.

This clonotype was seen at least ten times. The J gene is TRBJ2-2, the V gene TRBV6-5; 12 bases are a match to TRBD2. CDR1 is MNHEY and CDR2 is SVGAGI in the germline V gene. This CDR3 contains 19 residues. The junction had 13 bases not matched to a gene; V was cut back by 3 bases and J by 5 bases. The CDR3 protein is CASSYLGASGRAGTGELFF. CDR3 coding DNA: TGTGCCAGCAGTTATCTCGGCGCTAGCGGGAGGGCCGGGACCGGGGAGCTGTTTTTT.

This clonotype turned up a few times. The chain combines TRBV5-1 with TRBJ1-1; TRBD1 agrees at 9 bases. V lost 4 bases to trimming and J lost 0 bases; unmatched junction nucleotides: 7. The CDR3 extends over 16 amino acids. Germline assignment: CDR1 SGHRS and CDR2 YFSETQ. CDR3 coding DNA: TGCGCCAGCAGCCCCGGGACAGGGTTGGTGAACACTGAAGCTTTCTTT. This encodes CASSPGTGLVNTEAFF. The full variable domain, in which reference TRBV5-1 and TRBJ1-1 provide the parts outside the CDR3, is KAGVTQTPRYLIKTRGQQVTLSCSPISGHRSVSWYQQTPGQGLQFLFEYFSETQRNKGNFPGRFSGRQFSNSRSEMNVSTLELGDSALYLCASSPGTGLVNTEAFFGQGTRLTVV.

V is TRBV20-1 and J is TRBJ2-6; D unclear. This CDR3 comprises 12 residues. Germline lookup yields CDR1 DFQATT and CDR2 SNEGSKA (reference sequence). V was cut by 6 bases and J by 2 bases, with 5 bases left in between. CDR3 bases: TGCAGTGCGAGACCTGGGGCCAACGTCCTGACTTTC. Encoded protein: CSARPGANVLTF.

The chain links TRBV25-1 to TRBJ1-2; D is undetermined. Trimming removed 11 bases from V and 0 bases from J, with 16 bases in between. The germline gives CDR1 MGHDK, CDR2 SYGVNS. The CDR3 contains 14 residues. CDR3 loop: CASQARGANYGYTF. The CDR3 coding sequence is TGTGCCTCCCAAGCTCGGGGAGCTAACTATGGCTACACCTTC.